One sample yielded the 21 T cell receptor beta chains listed below, sequenced in a study of regulatory T cells in long-lasting Graves disease. Time point reported: persistent/refractory GD, antithyroid drugs over 5 years with positive TRAb. Researchers made the TCR library from RNA that was extracted from PBMCs. With iRepertoire HTBI primers and Arm-PCR of CDR3 regions, TCR beta libraries were built. MiXCR, run by TCRdb on the multiplex PCR reads, gives a single entry per CDR3 protein. The table lists under 500,000 distinct CDR3 sequences, roughly 20% of them singletons. The sample consisted of peripheral blood mononuclear cells (PBMCs), taken when the disease was refractory, from a patient treated with antithyroid drugs. The receptors stem from a female donor with Graves disease.

J is TRBJ2-2 and V is TRBV5-1; perhaps TRBD2 as D (6 bases). Germline V lookup: CDR1 SGHRS, CDR2 YFSETQ. The CDR3 loop spans 16 amino acids. Trimming stripped 9 bases from V and 3 bases from J, with 21 bases between. CDR3 amino acids: CATKNPGLLDTGELFF. The CDR3 DNA follows: TGCGCCACCAAAAACCCGGGACTCCTTGACACCGGGGAGCTGTTTTTT.

Details on this clonotype: This may come from a read error, since a much larger clone is one base off. The CDR3 region is CAGTRIGAYEQYF. CDR3 nucleotides: TGTGCCGGCACTCGAATAGGAGCCTACGAGCAGTACTTC. The genes are TRBV6-1 and TRBJ2-7; D remains unclear. The V gene's germline CDR1 is MNHNS and CDR2 SASEGT. Trimming cost V 11 bases and J 2 bases, with 16 bases left between them. The CDR3 has 13 residues.

This clonotype was found many times. The chain links TRBV5-1 to TRBJ1-2; 9 nucleotides align to TRBD1. Germline V gene data show CDR1 as SGHRS and CDR2 as YFSETQ. This CDR3 is 16 amino acids long. V lost 5 bases and J lost 3; bases outside the gene matches: 11. The CDR3 bases are TGCGCCAGCAGTCTTTCTCCGGGACAGGGTGACTATGGCTACACCTTC. It translates to CASSLSPGQGDYGYTF.

The sample holds many counts of this clonotype. V gene TRBV15 combines with J gene TRBJ1-5; D is unresolved. The CDR3 runs 14 residues. Germline V gene sequence: CDR1 LNHNV, CDR2 YYDKDF (reference sequence). The V end was cut by 7 bases, the J end by 0 bases, with 10 bases between. For the CDR3, the DNA is TGTGCCACCATGGTGGATCGTAGCAATCAGCCCCAGCATTTT. The encoded protein is CATMVDRSNQPQHF.

The V call is TRBV7-9, the J call TRBJ2-5; D ambiguous. V gave up 5 bases and J gave up 0 bases, with 10 bases separating them. This CDR3 comprises 14 residues. Germline V lookup: CDR1 SEHNR, CDR2 FQNEAQ (reference sequence). For the CDR3, the DNA is TGTGCCAGCAGCACCCCGAAGAACCAAGAGACCCAGTACTTC. This sequence encodes CASSTPKNQETQYF.

This clonotype was counted a few times. The chain carries TRBV6-2 or TRBV6-3 and TRBJ2-1, with D perhaps TRBD1 (6 bases). This CDR3 region has 12 residues. The V and J ends lost 6 bases and 8 bases respectively, with 11 bases between them. Germline V gene sequence: CDR1 MNHEY, CDR2 SVGEGT. The CDR3 is CASSPQGDEQFF. The CDR3 DNA follows: TGTGCCAGCAGCCCACAGGGCGATGAGCAGTTCTTC.

The rearrangement uses TRBV9 and TRBJ2-1, with 7 bases lining up with TRBD2. This CDR3 spans 14 amino acids. J was trimmed by 8 bases and V by 2 bases; bases with no gene match: 7. Germline V gives CDR1 SGDLS, CDR2 YYNGEE. The CDR3 nucleotides are TGTGCCAGCAGCGTCGGACTAGTTAGCGATGAGCAGTTCTTC. Translation gives CASSVGLVSDEQFF. The entire variable domain, with the rest obtained from reference TRBV9 and TRBJ2-1, is as follows: DSGVTQTPKHLITATGQRVTLRCSPRSGDLSVYWYQQSLDQGLQFLIQYYNGEERAKGNILERFSAQQFPDLHSELNLSSLELGDSALYFCASSVGLVSDEQFFGPGTRLTVL.

The J gene is TRBJ2-2, the V gene TRBV18; 8 bases line up with TRBD2. CDR1 is KGHSH and CDR2 is LQKENI in the germline V gene. V was pared by 2 bases and J by 7 bases, with 6 bases of the junction left unmatched. This CDR3 has 15 amino acids. DNA for the CDR3: TGTGCCAGCTCACCAGATGGACTAGCTGGCGGGGAGCTGTTTTTT. It is translated as CASSPDGLAGGELFF.

This clonotype was counted ten times or more. The chain is built from TRBV20-1 and TRBJ1-1, with D unclear. The germline V gene has CDR1 DFQATT and CDR2 SNEGSKA (reference sequence). The V end lost 5 bases, the J end lost 8 bases, and 9 bases lay between the germline ends. This CDR3 comprises 10 residues. The CDR3 nucleotides are TGCAGTGCTGAGACACCAGAAGCTTTCTTT. Its translation is CSAETPEAFF.

This clonotype was observed many times. The chain has TRBV20-1 and TRBJ2-7; D possibly matches TRBD1 or TRBD2 (5 bases each). CDR3 length: 14 amino acids. The V end was cut by 6 bases, the J end by 7 bases, with 22 bases between. The V gene's germline CDR1 is DFQATT and CDR2 SNEGSKA (reference sequence). The CDR3: CSAPSRDVPFEQYF. CDR3 DNA: TGCAGTGCCCCCAGCCGGGACGTTCCGTTTGAGCAGTACTTC.

J is TRBJ1-5 and V is TRBV30; D may be TRBD1 (6 bases). V lost 3 bases and J lost 7, with 10 bases in between. Germline CDR1 GTSNPN, CDR2 SVGIG (reference sequence). The CDR3 extends over 12 amino acids. The CDR3 region is CAWRKGDQPQHF. CDR3 DNA: TGTGCCTGGAGAAAGGGGGACCAGCCCCAGCATTTT.

V is TRBV6-1 and J is TRBJ1-5; TRBD1 might be the D (5 bases). V was cut by 2 bases and J by 4 bases, with 15 bases left in between. This CDR3 comprises 16 residues. Germline V gives CDR1 MNHNS, CDR2 SASEGT. In nucleotides, the CDR3 is TGTGCCAGCAGTGAACCGTCCAGCGGGGGGAATCAGCCCCAGCATTTT. It yields the protein CASSEPSSGGNQPQHF.

CDR3 DNA sequence: TGTGCCGGGAAACACGGAGGACACTACACGGATACGCAGTATTTT. Protein product: CAGKHGGHYTDTQYF. The chain has TRBV30 and TRBJ2-3; D may correspond to TRBD1 or TRBD2 (5 bases each). The germline V and J ends were trimmed by 8 bases and 6 bases, with 24 bases remaining between them. Germline CDR1 GTSNPN, CDR2 SVGIG (reference sequence). CDR3 length: 15 amino acids.

This clonotype was recorded at least ten times. The CDR3 loop reads CASSFALAGGPTETQYF. The CDR3 region has the DNA TGTGCCAGCAGTTTTGCTCTAGCGGGAGGGCCAACAGAGACCCAGTACTTC. This chain connects TRBV28 to TRBJ2-5, with 12 bases fitting TRBD2. Trimming at V came to 3 bases and at J to 4 bases, leaving 9 bases not matched to a gene. Germline CDR1 reads MDHEN; CDR2 reads SYDVKM. The CDR3 length is 17 residues.

In this sample, this clonotype turned up many times. V is TRBV7-9 and J is TRBJ2-5, with D perhaps given as TRBD1 or TRBD2 (5 bases each). The germline V gene encodes CDR1 SEHNR and CDR2 FQNEAQ (reference sequence). V gave up 4 bases and J gave up 4 bases, with 19 bases separating them. CDR3 length: 16 residues. This CDR3 reads CASSSRRTGGGETQYF. The CDR3 DNA follows: TGTGCCAGCAGCTCCCGCCGGACTGGGGGTGGAGAGACCCAGTACTTC.

This clonotype occurred once. J is TRBJ2-2 and V is TRBV4-1; possibly TRBD1 for D (6 bases). There are 16 residues in the CDR3. Germline loops: CDR1 MGHRA, CDR2 YSYEKL. Trimming cost V 0 bases and J 4 bases, with 12 bases left between them. CDR3 in amino acids: CASSQDPGVGTGELFF. The CDR3 DNA reads as TGCGCCAGCAGCCAAGATCCAGGGGTGGGCACCGGGGAGCTGTTTTTT.

Many counts were recorded for this clonotype. The V call is TRBV29-1, the J call TRBJ2-7; TRBD2 might be the D (6 bases). Germline V gives CDR1 SQVTM, CDR2 ANQGSEA. The CDR3 has 13 amino acids. V gave up 4 bases and J gave up 0 bases, with 10 bases separating them. The CDR3 loop is CSVVLANSYEQYF. The CDR3 nucleotides are TGCAGCGTTGTACTAGCCAACTCCTACGAGCAGTACTTC.

CDR3 DNA: TGTGCCAGTAGACAGGGGGCGCTGAACACTGAAGCTTTCTTT. It specifies CASRQGALNTEAFF. V gene TRBV19 combines with J gene TRBJ1-1, with TRBD1 identical over 9 bases. The CDR3 loop spans 14 amino acids. From germline, CDR1 is LNHDA and CDR2 SQIVND (reference sequence). J gave up 0 bases and V 6 bases, and 2 bases lay outside the gene matches.

V gene TRBV3-1 combines with J gene TRBJ2-3; 8 bases line up with TRBD2. The ends lost 0 bases at V and 8 bases at J; junction bases unmatched: 13. There are 17 residues in the CDR3. Germline-derived CDR1 and CDR2 are LGHDT and YNNKEL (reference sequence). The CDR3 protein is CASSQDFGGRRRRTQYF. The CDR3 coding sequence is TGTGCCAGCAGCCAAGATTTTGGCGGGAGGCGTCGACGTACGCAGTATTTT.

The V gene is TRBV30, the J gene TRBJ2-7; D not resolved. Germline V lookup: CDR1 GTSNPN, CDR2 SVGIG (reference sequence). There are 11 residues in the CDR3. Deletions cut 5 bases from V and 1 base from J, with 6 bases between. This CDR3 is CAWDGSYEQYF. CDR3 nucleotide sequence: TGTGCCTGGGACGGGTCCTACGAGCAGTACTTC.

The chain uses TRBV14 and TRBJ1-5, with 7 nucleotides matching TRBD1. Germline lookup yields CDR1 SGHDN and CDR2 FVKESK. V shed 6 bases and J 4 bases; nucleotides not matched to a gene: 6. The CDR3 runs to 14 residues. The CDR3 protein is CASSIRGRNQPQHF. The CDR3 DNA sequence: TGTGCCAGCAGTATAAGGGGGCGGAATCAGCCCCAGCATTTT.